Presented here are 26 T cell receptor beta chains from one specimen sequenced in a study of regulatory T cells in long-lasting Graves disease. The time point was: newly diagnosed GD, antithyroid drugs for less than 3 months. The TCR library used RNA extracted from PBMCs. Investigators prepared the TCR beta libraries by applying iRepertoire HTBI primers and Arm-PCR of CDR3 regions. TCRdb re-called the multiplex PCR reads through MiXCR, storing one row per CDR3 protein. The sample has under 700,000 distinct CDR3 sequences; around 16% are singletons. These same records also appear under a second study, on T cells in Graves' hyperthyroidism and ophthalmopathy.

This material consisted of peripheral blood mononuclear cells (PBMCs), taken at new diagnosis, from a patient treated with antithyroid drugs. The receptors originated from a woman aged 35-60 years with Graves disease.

CDR3 bases: TGTGCCTGGAGTGTACGAGTGGGGGGCATTTATGGCTACACCTTC. Translating gives CAWSVRVGGIYGYTF. V and J are TRBV30 and TRBJ1-2; D may be TRBD1 (6 bases). The CDR3 is 15 amino acids. Per germline, CDR1 GTSNPN and CDR2 SVGIG (reference sequence). V was pared by 0 bases and J by 5 bases, with 16 bases between.

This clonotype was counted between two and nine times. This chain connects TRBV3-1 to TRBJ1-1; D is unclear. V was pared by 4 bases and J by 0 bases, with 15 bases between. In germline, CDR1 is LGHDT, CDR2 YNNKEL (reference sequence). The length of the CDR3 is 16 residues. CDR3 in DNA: TGTGCCAGCAGCCCCTGGGGTTACACCATGAACACTGAAGCTTTCTTT. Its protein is CASSPWGYTMNTEAFF. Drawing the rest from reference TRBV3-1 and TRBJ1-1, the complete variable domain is DTAVSQTPKYLVTQMGNDKSIKCEQNLGHDTMYWYKQDSKKFLKIMFSYNNKELIINETVPNRFSPKSPDKAHLNLHINSLELGDSAVYFCASSPWGYTMNTEAFFGQGTRLTVV.

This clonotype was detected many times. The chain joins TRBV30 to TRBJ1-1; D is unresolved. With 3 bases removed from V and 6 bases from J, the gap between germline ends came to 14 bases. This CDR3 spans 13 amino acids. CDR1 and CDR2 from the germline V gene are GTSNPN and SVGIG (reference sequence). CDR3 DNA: TGTGCCTGGAGCGACGATATAGGCGCTGAAGCTTTCTTT. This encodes CAWSDDIGAEAFF.

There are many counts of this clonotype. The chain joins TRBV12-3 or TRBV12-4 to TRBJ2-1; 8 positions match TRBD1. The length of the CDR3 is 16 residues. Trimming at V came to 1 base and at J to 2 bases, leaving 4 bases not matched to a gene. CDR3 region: CASSLEGQVAYNEQFF. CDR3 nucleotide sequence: TGTGCCAGCAGTTTAGAGGGACAGGTTGCCTACAATGAGCAGTTCTTC.

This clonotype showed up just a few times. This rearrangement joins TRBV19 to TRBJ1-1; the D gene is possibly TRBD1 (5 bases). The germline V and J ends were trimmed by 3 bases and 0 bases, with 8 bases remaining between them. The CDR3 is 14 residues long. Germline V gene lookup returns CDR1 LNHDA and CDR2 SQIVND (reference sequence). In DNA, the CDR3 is TGTGCCAGTAGTATTACAGGAATGAACACTGAAGCTTTCTTT. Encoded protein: CASSITGMNTEAFF.

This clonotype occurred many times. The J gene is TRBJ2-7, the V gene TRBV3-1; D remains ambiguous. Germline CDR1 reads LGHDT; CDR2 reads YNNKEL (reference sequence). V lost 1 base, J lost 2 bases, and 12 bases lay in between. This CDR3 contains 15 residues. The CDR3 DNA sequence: TGTGCCAGCAGCCAAGGAGCAGGCCCGACCTACGAGCAGTACTTC. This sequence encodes CASSQGAGPTYEQYF.

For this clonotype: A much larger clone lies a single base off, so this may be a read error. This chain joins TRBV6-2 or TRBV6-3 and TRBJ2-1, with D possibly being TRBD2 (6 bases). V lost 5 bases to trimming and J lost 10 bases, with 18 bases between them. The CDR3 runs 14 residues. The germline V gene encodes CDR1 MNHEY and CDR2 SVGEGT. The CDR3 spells CASSEGGFSYEQFF. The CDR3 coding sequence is TGTGCCAGCAGTGAAGGAGGGTTCTCCTACGAGCAGTTCTTC.

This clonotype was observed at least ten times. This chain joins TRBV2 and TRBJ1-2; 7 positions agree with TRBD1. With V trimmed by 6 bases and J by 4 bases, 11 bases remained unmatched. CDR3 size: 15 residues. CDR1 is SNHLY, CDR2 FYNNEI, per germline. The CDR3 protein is CASSADGQAGYGYTF. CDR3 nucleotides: TGTGCCAGCAGCGCTGACGGACAGGCGGGCTATGGCTACACCTTC. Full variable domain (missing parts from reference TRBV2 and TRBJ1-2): EPEVTQTPSHQVTQMGQEVILRCVPISNHLYFYWYRQILGQKVEFLVSFYNNEISEKSEIFDDQFSVERPDGSNFTLKIRSTKLEDSAMYFCASSADGQAGYGYTFGSGTRLTVV.

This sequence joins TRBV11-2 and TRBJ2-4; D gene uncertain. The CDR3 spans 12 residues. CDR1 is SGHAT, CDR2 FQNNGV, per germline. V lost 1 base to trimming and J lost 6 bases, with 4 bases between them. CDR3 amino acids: CASSLGLNIQYF. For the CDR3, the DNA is TGTGCCAGCAGCTTAGGGCTAAACATTCAGTACTTC.

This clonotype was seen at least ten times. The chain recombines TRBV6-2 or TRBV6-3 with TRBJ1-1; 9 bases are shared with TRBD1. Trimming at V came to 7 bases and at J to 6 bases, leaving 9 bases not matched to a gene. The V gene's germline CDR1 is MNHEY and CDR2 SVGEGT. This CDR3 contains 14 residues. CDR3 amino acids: CASIHGDRVSEAFF. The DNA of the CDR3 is TGTGCCAGCATCCACGGGGACAGGGTATCTGAAGCTTTCTTT.

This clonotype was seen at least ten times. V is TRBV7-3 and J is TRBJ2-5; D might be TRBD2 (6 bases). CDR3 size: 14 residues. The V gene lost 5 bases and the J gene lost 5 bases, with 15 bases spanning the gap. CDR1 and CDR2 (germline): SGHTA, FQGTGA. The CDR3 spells CASSPWGSGETQYF. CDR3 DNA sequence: TGTGCCAGCAGCCCTTGGGGCAGCGGGGAGACCCAGTACTTC.

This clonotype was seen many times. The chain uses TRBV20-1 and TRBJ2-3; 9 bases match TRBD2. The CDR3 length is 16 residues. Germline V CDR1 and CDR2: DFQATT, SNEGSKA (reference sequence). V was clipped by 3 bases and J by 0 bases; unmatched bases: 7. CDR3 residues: CSASSLAGTSTDTQYF. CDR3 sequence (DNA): TGCAGTGCTAGTTCTCTAGCGGGGACTAGCACAGATACGCAGTATTTT.

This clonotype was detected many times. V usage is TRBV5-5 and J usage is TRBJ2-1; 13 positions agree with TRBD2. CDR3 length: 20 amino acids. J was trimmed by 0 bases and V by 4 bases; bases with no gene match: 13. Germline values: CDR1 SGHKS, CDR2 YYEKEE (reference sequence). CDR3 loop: CASSPNPGLAGSVSYNEQFF. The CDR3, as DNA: TGTGCCAGCAGCCCGAATCCGGGACTAGCGGGGTCGGTCTCCTACAATGAGCAGTTCTTC.

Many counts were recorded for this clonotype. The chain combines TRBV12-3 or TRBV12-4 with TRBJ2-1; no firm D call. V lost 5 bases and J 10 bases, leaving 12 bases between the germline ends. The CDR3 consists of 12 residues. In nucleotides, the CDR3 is TGTGCCAGCAGTCCTCACGGTAACGAGCAGTTCTTC. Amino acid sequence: CASSPHGNEQFF.

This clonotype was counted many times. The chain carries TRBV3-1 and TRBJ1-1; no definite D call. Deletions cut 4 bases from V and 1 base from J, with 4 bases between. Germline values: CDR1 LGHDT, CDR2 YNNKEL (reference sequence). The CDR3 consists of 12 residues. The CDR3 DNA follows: TGTGCCAGCAGCCTGAAGAACACTGAAGCTTTCTTT. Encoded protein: CASSLKNTEAFF.

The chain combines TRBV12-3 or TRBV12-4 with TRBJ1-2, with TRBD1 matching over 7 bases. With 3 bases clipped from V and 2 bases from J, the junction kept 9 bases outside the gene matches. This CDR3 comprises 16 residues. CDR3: CASSFLTQGVNYGYTF. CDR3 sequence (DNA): TGTGCCAGCAGTTTTCTTACCCAGGGGGTGAACTATGGCTACACCTTC.

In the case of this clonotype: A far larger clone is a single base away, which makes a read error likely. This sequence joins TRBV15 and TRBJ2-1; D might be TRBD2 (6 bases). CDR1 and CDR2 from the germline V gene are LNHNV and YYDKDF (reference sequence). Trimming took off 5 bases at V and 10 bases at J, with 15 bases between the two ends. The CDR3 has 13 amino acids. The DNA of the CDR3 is TGTGCCACCAGCGACCTACTAGCTACGGAGCAGTTCTTC. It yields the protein CATSDLLATEQFF.

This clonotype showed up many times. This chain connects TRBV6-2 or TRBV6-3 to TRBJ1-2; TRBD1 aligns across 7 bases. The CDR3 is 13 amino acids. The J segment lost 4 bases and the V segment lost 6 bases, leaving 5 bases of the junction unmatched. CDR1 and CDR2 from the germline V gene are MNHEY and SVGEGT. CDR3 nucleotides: TGTGCCAGCAGCTCCGGACAGGTCTATGGCTACACCTTC. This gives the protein CASSSGQVYGYTF.

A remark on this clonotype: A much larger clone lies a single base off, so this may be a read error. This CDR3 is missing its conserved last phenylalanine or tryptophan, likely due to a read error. CDR3 loop: CASRPGDRGNQPQHS. The CDR3 nucleotides read TGTGCCAGCAGACCAGGGGACAGGGGCAATCAGCCCCAGCATTCT. The chain has TRBV12-3 or TRBV12-4 and TRBJ1-5; TRBD1 aligns across 9 bases. The CDR3 is 15 amino acids. Trimming took 6 bases from V and 2 from J; bases not matched to a gene: 5.

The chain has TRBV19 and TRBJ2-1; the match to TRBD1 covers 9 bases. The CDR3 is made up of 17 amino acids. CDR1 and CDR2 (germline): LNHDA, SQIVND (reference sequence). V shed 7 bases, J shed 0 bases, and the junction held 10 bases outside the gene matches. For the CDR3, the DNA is TGTGCCAGTACCTCAACCGGGACAGGGAGCTCCTACAATGAGCAGTTCTTC. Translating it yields CASTSTGTGSSYNEQFF.

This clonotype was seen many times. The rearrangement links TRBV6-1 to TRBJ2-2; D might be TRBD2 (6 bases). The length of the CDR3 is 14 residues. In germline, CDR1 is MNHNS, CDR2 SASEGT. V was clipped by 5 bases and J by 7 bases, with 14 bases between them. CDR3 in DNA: TGTGCCAGCAGTCTTAGAGGGACTTACGGGGAGCTGTTTTTT. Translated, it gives CASSLRGTYGELFF.

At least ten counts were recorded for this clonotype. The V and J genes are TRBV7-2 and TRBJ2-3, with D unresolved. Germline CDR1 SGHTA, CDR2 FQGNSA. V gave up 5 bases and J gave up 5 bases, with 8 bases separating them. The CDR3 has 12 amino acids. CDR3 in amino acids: CASSHFLDTQYF. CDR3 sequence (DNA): TGTGCCAGCAGCCACTTCTTAGATACGCAGTATTTT. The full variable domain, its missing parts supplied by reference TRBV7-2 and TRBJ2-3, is GAGVSQSPSNKVTEKGKDVELRCDPISGHTALYWYRQSLGQGLEFLIYFQGNSAPDKSGLPSDRFSAERTGGSVSTLTIQRTQQEDSAVYLCASSHFLDTQYFGPGTRLTVL.

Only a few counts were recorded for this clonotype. CDR3 in DNA: TGTGCCGCGCAGGGACCGACAAACACTGAAGCTTTCTTT. This translates into CAAQGPTNTEAFF. The J gene is TRBJ1-1, the V gene TRBV10-3; possible D gene TRBD1, 5 bases. The germline gives CDR1 ENHRY, CDR2 SYGVKD. The V and J ends lost 11 bases and 2 bases respectively, with 15 bases between them. The CDR3 runs 13 residues.

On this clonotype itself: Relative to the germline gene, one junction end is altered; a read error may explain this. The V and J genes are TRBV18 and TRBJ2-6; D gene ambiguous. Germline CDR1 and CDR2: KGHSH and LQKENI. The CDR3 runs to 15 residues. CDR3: CANSPGFSGANVLTF. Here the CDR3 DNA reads TGTGCCAACTCACCAGGATTCTCTGGGGCCAACGTCCTGACTTTC.

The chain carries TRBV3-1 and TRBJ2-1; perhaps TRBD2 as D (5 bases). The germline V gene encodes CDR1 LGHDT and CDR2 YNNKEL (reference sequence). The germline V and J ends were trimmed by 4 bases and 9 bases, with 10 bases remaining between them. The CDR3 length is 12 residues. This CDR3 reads CASSPTGFEQFF. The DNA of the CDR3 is TGTGCCAGCAGCCCGACGGGGTTTGAGCAGTTCTTC.

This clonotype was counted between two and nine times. The CDR3 spells CASSGGFSYEQYF. The CDR3 DNA is TGTGCCAGCAGTGGTGGCTTCTCCTACGAGCAGTACTTC. The gene calls are TRBV2 and TRBJ2-7; D remains ambiguous. The CDR3 spans 13 residues. Germline values: CDR1 SNHLY, CDR2 FYNNEI. V was clipped by 4 bases and J by 0 bases, with 7 bases between them.